Each of the 22 T cell receptor beta chains below was sequenced from the same sample in a study of T cell responses to AZD1222 COVID-19 vaccine. Measured with immunoSEQ multiplex PCR; TCRdb has only the in-frame clones, and not every one. The sample contains fewer than 120,000 clones, 70% to 90% of which appear only once. This specimen consisted of peripheral blood, obtained on day 0 of AZD1222 vaccination. The receptors shown here come from an adult in good health.

This chain links TRBV6-5 with TRBJ2-1; 11 bases match TRBD2. The germline gives CDR1 MNHEY, CDR2 SVGAGI. The CDR3 runs to 14 residues. The V segment lost 9 bases and the J segment 8 bases; nucleotides outside the gene matches: 9. The CDR3 region is CASKLAGVRDEQFF. CDR3 DNA: TGTGCCAGTAAACTAGCGGGAGTTAGAGATGAGCAGTTCTTC.

The chain recombines TRBV11-2 with TRBJ1-1; unclear D gene. This CDR3 has 15 residues. CDR1 is SGHAT, CDR2 FQNNGV, per germline. V lost 5 bases to trimming and J lost 1 base, with 14 bases between them. CDR3 loop: CASSGRLSGNTEAFF. CDR3 bases: TGTGCCAGCAGCGGGAGGCTCAGTGGGAACACTGAAGCTTTCTTT.

The J gene is TRBJ1-1, the V gene TRBV5-1; 8 bases are shared with TRBD1. V gave up 4 bases and J gave up 1 base; unmatched junction bases: 6. From germline, CDR1 is SGHRS and CDR2 YFSETQ. The length of the CDR3 is 15 residues. For the CDR3, the DNA is TGCGCCAGCAGCGCTGGGACAGGCCCGAACACTGAAGCTTTCTTT. Amino acid sequence: CASSAGTGPNTEAFF.

V gene TRBV19 combines with J gene TRBJ1-1, with 9 bases fitting TRBD1. CDR1 is LNHDA and CDR2 is SQIVND in the germline V gene (reference sequence). V lost 5 bases to trimming and J lost 10 bases; unmatched junction nucleotides: 5. This CDR3 spans 12 amino acids. CDR3 sequence: CASSLQGAAAFF. The CDR3 DNA follows: TGTGCCAGTAGTCTACAGGGGGCGGCAGCTTTCTTT.

This chain links TRBV18 with TRBJ1-2; 8 positions agree with TRBD1. The CDR3 is 15 residues long. The ends lost 2 bases at V and 0 bases at J; junction bases unmatched: 2. CDR1 and CDR2 (germline): KGHSH, LQKENI. In DNA form, the CDR3 reads TGTGCCAGCTCACCATCGGGACAGGCTAACTATGGCTACACCTTC. Amino acids: CASSPSGQANYGYTF.

This clone has a single count. J is TRBJ1-2 and V is TRBV28; 7 bases map to TRBD1. The germline V gene has CDR1 MDHEN and CDR2 SYDVKM. After removal of 4 bases from V and 0 bases from J, the junction contained 5 bases not matched to a gene. The CDR3 extends over 15 amino acids. The CDR3 spells CASSSLTGSNYGYTF. The CDR3 DNA reads TGTGCCAGCAGTTCATTGACAGGGTCTAACTATGGCTACACCTTC.

CDR3 in DNA: TGTGCCAGCAGTCCCCCGACACCGTACTATGGCTACACCTTC. Translation gives CASSPPTPYYGYTF. The chain combines TRBV28 with TRBJ1-2, with unresolved D. Germline V gene sequence: CDR1 MDHEN, CDR2 SYDVKM. There are 14 residues in the CDR3. V gave up 5 bases and J gave up 3 bases, with 13 bases separating them.

The chain recombines TRBV5-1 with TRBJ1-1; 7 nucleotides agree with TRBD1. This CDR3 contains 13 residues. Trimming removed 4 bases from V and 8 bases from J; junction bases left unmatched: 8. CDR1 and CDR2 from the germline V gene are SGHRS and YFSETQ. CDR3 residues: CASSEGTVGEAFF. Written as DNA, the CDR3 is TGCGCCAGCAGCGAGGGGACAGTCGGAGAAGCTTTCTTT.

The chain carries TRBV2 and TRBJ2-5, with D maybe TRBD1 (5 bases). Germline V gives CDR1 SNHLY, CDR2 FYNNEI. The CDR3 spans 13 residues. Trimming removed 10 bases at V and 1 base at J, with 13 bases between. CDR3 DNA: TGTGCCACCCGTAGACAGATCCAAGAGACCCAGTACTTC. This sequence encodes CATRRQIQETQYF. Drawing the rest from reference TRBV2 and TRBJ2-5, the complete variable domain is EPEVTQTPSHQVTQMGQEVILRCVPISNHLYFYWYRQILGQKVEFLVSFYNNEISEKSEIFDDQFSVERPDGSNFTLKIRSTKLEDSAMYFCATRRQIQETQYFGPGTRLLVL.

The chain joins TRBV29-1 to TRBJ2-3, with 7 bases that match TRBD1. The length of the CDR3 is 14 residues. Germline-derived CDR1 and CDR2 are SQVTM and ANQGSEA. The V gene end was trimmed by 4 bases and the J gene end by 3 bases; junction bases not matched to a gene: 7. CDR3 protein: CSVGRQGDTDTQYF. The CDR3 DNA follows: TGCAGCGTTGGAAGGCAGGGGGATACAGATACGCAGTATTTT.

This rearrangement joins TRBV11-3 to TRBJ2-1; the D gene is possibly TRBD2 (7 bases). Per germline, CDR1 SGHNT and CDR2 YENEEA. The V end was cut by 5 bases, the J end by 5 bases, with 19 bases between. This CDR3 is built from 16 residues. This CDR3 reads CASSPGGRGRHNEQFF. The CDR3 DNA follows: TGTGCCAGCAGCCCCGGGGGGCGGGGGAGGCACAATGAGCAGTTCTTC.

For the CDR3, the DNA is TGTGCCAGTGGGGATTTGGGCAATCAGCCCCAGCATTTT. It codes for CASGDLGNQPQHF. The chain joins TRBV6-5 to TRBJ1-5; D is unresolved. V lost 9 bases and J lost 2, with 11 bases in between. The V gene's germline CDR1 is MNHEY and CDR2 SVGAGI. This CDR3 region has 13 residues.

The chain uses TRBV10-3 and TRBJ2-3; D tentatively fits TRBD1 or TRBD2 (5 bases each). CDR3 length: 12 amino acids. Looked up from germline, CDR1 is ENHRY and CDR2 is SYGVKD. The CDR3 nucleotides are TGTCCAATAGGGACCTCCACAGATACGCAGTATTTT. Protein product: CPIGTSTDTQYF.

The DNA for the CDR3 is TGTGCCGCCGGTATAAACTATGGCTACACCTTC. This gives the protein CAAGINYGYTF. This chain connects TRBV28 to TRBJ1-2; D gene ambiguous. Trimming took off 11 bases at V and 2 bases at J, with 9 bases between the two ends. The germline V gene encodes CDR1 MDHEN and CDR2 SYDVKM. The CDR3 loop spans 11 amino acids.

This clone was recorded only once. The gene calls are TRBV7-2 and TRBJ1-4; possibly TRBD1 for D (5 bases). Germline lookup yields CDR1 SGHTA and CDR2 FQGNSA. The CDR3 spans 13 residues. Trimming stripped 1 base from V and 6 bases from J, with 6 bases between. As DNA, the CDR3 is TGTGCCAGCAGCTTAGGACAGTATGAAAAACTGTTTTTT. Translation: CASSLGQYEKLFF. The full variable domain, rest sourced from reference TRBV7-2 and TRBJ1-4, is GAGVSQSPSNKVTEKGKDVELRCDPISGHTALYWYRQSLGQGLEFLIYFQGNSAPDKSGLPSDRFSAERTGGSVSTLTIQRTQQEDSAVYLCASSLGQYEKLFFGSGTQLSVL.

The chain carries TRBV5-6 and TRBJ2-7; the D gene is possibly TRBD1 (7 bases). Germline lookup yields CDR1 SGHDT and CDR2 YYEEEE. CDR3 length equals 12 residues. V shed 4 bases and J shed 7 bases, with 12 bases lying between them. In nucleotides, the CDR3 is TGTGCCAGCAGCCGGAGGGGGCGAGAGCAGTACTTC. Its translation is CASSRRGREQYF.

This clone came up a few times. The chain employs TRBV7-9 and TRBJ1-6; D ambiguous. Between the trimmed V and J ends, which lost 5 bases and 7 bases, there was a span of 9 bases. Germline V lookup: CDR1 SEHNR, CDR2 FQNEAQ (reference sequence). The CDR3 sequence is 13 residues long. CDR3 loop: CASSAEGNSPLHF. In DNA form, the CDR3 reads TGTGCCAGCAGCGCCGAGGGAAATTCACCCCTCCACTTT.

This CDR3 reads CASSLLGGAAQETQYF. The CDR3 region has the DNA TGCGCCAGCTCCCTGTTGGGGGGGGCCGCGCAAGAGACCCAGTACTTC. The V call is TRBV5-1, the J call TRBJ2-5; D is perhaps TRBD2 (7 bases). V was shortened by 7 bases and J by 2 bases, with 21 bases between the two germline ends. CDR3 length: 16 amino acids. Germline V gene sequence: CDR1 SGHRS, CDR2 YFSETQ.

CDR3 region: CSVSGQGSVNYGYTF. The CDR3 DNA sequence: TGCAGCGTATCAGGACAGGGGAGTGTTAACTATGGCTACACCTTC. The V gene is TRBV29-1, the J gene TRBJ1-2; 9 nucleotides align to TRBD1. CDR3 length equals 15 residues. Germline V gene data show CDR1 as SQVTM and CDR2 as ANQGSEA. J gave up 1 base and V 6 bases, and 9 bases lay outside the gene matches.

This chain links TRBV7-8 with TRBJ1-3, with no clear D. Germline loops: CDR1 SGHVS, CDR2 FQNEAQ. CDR3 size: 13 residues. V was trimmed by 1 base and J by 1 base, leaving 2 bases between them. This CDR3 reads CASSLGSGNTIYF. The CDR3 bases are TGTGCCAGCAGCTTAGGTTCTGGAAACACCATATATTTT.

This clone was picked up one time. V usage is TRBV19 and J usage is TRBJ1-5; unclear D gene. Trimming stripped 5 bases from V and 4 bases from J, with 15 bases between. From germline, CDR1 is LNHDA and CDR2 SQIVND (reference sequence). The CDR3 length is 15 residues. This CDR3 is CASSQIRTQNQPQHF. The CDR3 DNA reads as TGTGCCAGTAGTCAGATCAGGACCCAAAATCAGCCCCAGCATTTT.

This rearrangement joins TRBV4-2 to TRBJ1-4, with unresolved D. The CDR3 sequence is 16 residues long. Trimming pared 0 bases from V and 6 bases from J, leaving 14 bases between. Germline CDR1 and CDR2: LGHNA and YNFKEQ. CDR3 in amino acids: CASSQDFRRIHEKLFF. DNA of the CDR3: TGTGCCAGCAGCCAAGACTTCAGGCGGATTCATGAAAAACTGTTTTTT.